These 26 T cell receptor beta chains originate from one sample sequenced in a study of response to subunit inactivated influenza vaccine. TCRdb reprocessed the RT-PCR reads with MiXCR, giving one entry per CDR3 protein. The sample includes some 500,000 distinct CDR3 sequences, 10% to 15% seen only once; the top ten take around 12%. The sample here was PBMCs from blood, taken roughly 45 days after vaccination. The receptors were sampled from a man in his fifties who received an inactivated influenza vaccine.

This clonotype has just one count. The junction does not match germline at one end; this may be a read error. The chain links TRBV29-1 to TRBJ2-1, with D maybe TRBD1 (6 bases). Germline V lookup: CDR1 SQVTM, CDR2 ANQGSEA. The CDR3 consists of 13 residues. This CDR3 is CSVQGIYYNELFF. The CDR3 region has the DNA TGCAGCGTTCAGGGGATCTACTACAATGAGCTGTTCTTC.

This clonotype was counted a few times. The chain combines TRBV11-2 with TRBJ2-7; a possible D gene is TRBD2 (5 bases). Germline CDR1 is SGHAT and CDR2 is FQNNGV. Between the trimmed V and J ends, which lost 8 bases and 7 bases, there was a span of 12 bases. The CDR3 consists of 11 residues. This CDR3 reads CASHNGEEQYF. Written as DNA, the CDR3 is TGTGCCAGCCACAACGGGGAGGAGCAGTACTTC.

Ten or more counts support this clonotype. V gene TRBV7-2 combines with J gene TRBJ2-7, with 7 bases that match TRBD2. In germline, CDR1 is SGHTA, CDR2 FQGNSA. The CDR3 is 14 amino acids. J lost 5 bases, V lost 0 bases, and 4 bases had no gene match. CDR3 in amino acids: CASSLAGGPHEQYF. In DNA form, the CDR3 reads TGTGCCAGCAGCTTAGCGGGAGGGCCCCACGAGCAGTACTTC. Combining the CDR3 with reference TRBV7-2 and TRBJ2-7 gives the whole variable domain GAGVSQSPSNKVTEKGKDVELRCDPISGHTALYWYRQSLGQGLEFLIYFQGNSAPDKSGLPSDRFSAERTGGSVSTLTIQRTQQEDSAVYLCASSLAGGPHEQYFGPGTRLTVT.

The chain employs TRBV2 and TRBJ1-1; D is unclear. The germline V and J ends were trimmed by 5 bases and 4 bases, with 11 bases remaining between them. Germline-derived CDR1 and CDR2 are SNHLY and FYNNEI. The length of the CDR3 is 13 residues. The CDR3 is CASSTGSITEAFF. Here the CDR3 DNA reads TGTGCCAGCAGTACCGGGAGTATCACTGAAGCTTTCTTT.

The table lists this clonotype with many counts. The CDR3 DNA reads as TGCAGTGCTTGGCGACTAGCCCACAATGAGCAGTTCTTC. Its protein product is CSAWRLAHNEQFF. The chain couples TRBV20-1 to TRBJ2-1; 7 bases are a match to TRBD2. The CDR3 covers 13 residues. CDR1 and CDR2 (germline): DFQATT, SNEGSKA (reference sequence). With V trimmed by 5 bases and J by 5 bases, 6 bases remained unmatched.

This clonotype turned up a few times. This sequence joins TRBV5-1 and TRBJ2-3; D possibly matches TRBD1 or TRBD2 (5 bases each). Trimming pared 3 bases from V and 5 bases from J, leaving 13 bases between. CDR3 length equals 14 residues. Looked up from germline, CDR1 is SGHRS and CDR2 is YFSETQ. The CDR3 DNA follows: TGCGCCAGCAGCTCGGGGCTCACGGGAGATACGCAGTATTTT. This encodes CASSSGLTGDTQYF. Based on the CDR3 plus reference TRBV5-1 and TRBJ2-3, the full variable domain is KAGVTQTPRYLIKTRGQQVTLSCSPISGHRSVSWYQQTPGQGLQFLFEYFSETQRNKGNFPGRFSGRQFSNSRSEMNVSTLELGDSALYLCASSSGLTGDTQYFGPGTRLTVL.

The table lists this clonotype with a few counts. This chain uses TRBV12-3 or TRBV12-4 with TRBJ2-3; 7 bases are shared with TRBD1. The CDR3 has 14 residues. V gave up 6 bases and J gave up 4 bases; unmatched junction bases: 7. DNA of the CDR3: TGTGCCAGCAGCTCAGACAGGGCAGCAGATACGCAGTATTTT. Translating gives CASSSDRAADTQYF.

This clonotype was observed at least ten times. The genes are TRBV5-1 and TRBJ2-7, with D hard to call. The V end lost 2 bases, the J end lost 7 bases, and 19 bases lay between the germline ends. CDR1 and CDR2 (germline): SGHRS, YFSETQ. CDR3 length: 15 residues. CDR3 protein: CASSFYELDRVEQYF. As DNA, the CDR3 is TGCGCCAGCAGCTTCTACGAATTGGACCGAGTTGAGCAGTACTTC.

The chain employs TRBV4-1 and TRBJ1-6; weak D call: TRBD1 (6 bases). The CDR3 runs to 15 residues. Trimming took off 4 bases at V and 4 bases at J, with 11 bases between the two ends. The germline V gene has CDR1 MGHRA and CDR2 YSYEKL. This CDR3 reads CASSLQGGYNSPLHF. The CDR3 DNA follows: TGCGCCAGCAGCCTACAGGGCGGGTATAATTCACCCCTCCACTTT.

This clonotype was detected only a few times. This chain uses TRBV12-3 or TRBV12-4 with TRBJ2-1, with no clear D. Trimming removed 5 bases at V and 7 bases at J, with 9 bases between. The CDR3 length is 12 residues. This CDR3 is CASSPGTNEQFF. The CDR3 DNA follows: TGTGCCAGCAGTCCCGGAACGAATGAGCAGTTCTTC.

The chain recombines TRBV6-5 with TRBJ2-5; 11 nucleotides align to TRBD2. Germline-derived CDR1 and CDR2 are MNHEY and SVGAGI. The V gene end was trimmed by 0 bases and the J gene end by 1 base; junction bases not matched to a gene: 1. The CDR3 spans 16 residues. CDR3 amino acids: CASSYSGTSGQETQYF. The CDR3 coding sequence is TGTGCCAGCAGTTACTCGGGGACTAGCGGCCAAGAGACCCAGTACTTC.

This clonotype was seen a few times. The V and J genes are TRBV7-9 and TRBJ1-2, with 12 positions matching TRBD1. This CDR3 has 16 amino acids. The V gene end was trimmed by 5 bases and the J gene end by 4 bases; junction bases not matched to a gene: 8. Germline V gives CDR1 SEHNR, CDR2 FQNEAQ (reference sequence). CDR3 DNA sequence: TGTGCCAGCAGCGCCCTGACGGGACAGGGGGCCTATGGCTACACCTTC. Translated, it gives CASSALTGQGAYGYTF.

The chain links TRBV6-5 to TRBJ1-2; 7 bases align to TRBD1. Germline values: CDR1 MNHEY, CDR2 SVGAGI. V lost 4 bases to trimming and J lost 4 bases; unmatched junction nucleotides: 15. The CDR3 consists of 17 residues. CDR3 sequence reads: CASSSPTVEGAVYGYTF. The CDR3 nucleotides are TGTGCCAGCAGTTCCCCGACGGTGGAGGGGGCTGTCTATGGCTACACCTTC.

This clonotype was observed at least ten times. The chain links TRBV6-2 or TRBV6-3 to TRBJ1-1; D is unresolved. Between the trimmed V and J ends, which lost 4 bases and 6 bases, there was a span of 9 bases. Germline CDR1 is MNHEY and CDR2 is SVGEGT. The CDR3 has 12 residues. This CDR3 is CASSSPHPEAFF. CDR3 coding DNA: TGTGCCAGCAGTTCCCCACACCCTGAAGCTTTCTTT.

This clonotype was seen ten or more times. The rearrangement links TRBV20-1 to TRBJ1-1; D is undetermined. CDR1 and CDR2 from the germline V gene are DFQATT and SNEGSKA (reference sequence). The CDR3 consists of 12 residues. With 6 bases removed from V and 0 bases from J, the gap between germline ends came to 8 bases. CDR3 region: CSARQVNTEAFF. For the CDR3, the DNA is TGCAGTGCGAGACAAGTGAACACTGAAGCTTTCTTT.

The J gene is TRBJ2-5, the V gene TRBV10-1, with D possibly matching TRBD1 (6 bases). This CDR3 spans 13 amino acids. Trimming cost V 6 bases and J 4 bases, with 12 bases left between them. Germline loops: CDR1 WNHNN, CDR2 SYGVQD (reference sequence). The CDR3 loop reads CASRRGHGETQYF. CDR3 nucleotides: TGCGCCAGCAGGAGGGGACACGGAGAGACCCAGTACTTC.

This clonotype was counted ten times or more. This chain uses TRBV2 with TRBJ2-2; no definite D call. Between the trimmed V and J ends, which lost 8 bases and 0 bases, there was a span of 7 bases. There are 13 residues in the CDR3. CDR1 and CDR2 from the germline V gene are SNHLY and FYNNEI. Written as DNA, the CDR3 is TGTGCCAGCGGCCTGACGAACACCGGGGAGCTGTTTTTT. Encoded protein: CASGLTNTGELFF.

The rearrangement uses TRBV4-3 and TRBJ2-1; D gene uncertain. CDR3 length: 18 residues. Trimming left V 0 bases short and J 0 bases short, with 15 bases between. Looked up from germline, CDR1 is LGHNA and CDR2 is YSLEER. DNA for the CDR3: TGCGCCAGCAGCCAAGAAGGGTTCGGACCCTACTCCTACAATGAGCAGTTCTTC. This gives the protein CASSQEGFGPYSYNEQFF.

This clonotype was recorded at least ten times. The chain combines TRBV6-5 with TRBJ2-6; D is possibly TRBD1 or TRBD2 (6 bases each). CDR1 is MNHEY and CDR2 is SVGAGI in the germline V gene. Trimming removed 5 bases at V and 2 bases at J, with 16 bases between. The CDR3 totals 17 residues. The CDR3 coding sequence is TGTGCCAGCAGTCACCGAGGGGGGACGGCTGGGGCCAACGTCCTGACTTTC. It specifies CASSHRGGTAGANVLTF.

This clonotype has more than one count but fewer than ten. V and J are TRBV5-1 and TRBJ1-4; 10 bases match TRBD1. This CDR3 is 16 amino acids long. Germline V gene lookup returns CDR1 SGHRS and CDR2 YFSETQ. Trimming took 3 bases from V and 2 from J; bases not matched to a gene: 4. In DNA, the CDR3 is TGCGCCAGCAGCTACGGACAGGGGGTTACTAATGAAAAACTGTTTTTT. It encodes CASSYGQGVTNEKLFF.

The sample holds many counts of this clonotype. This chain uses TRBV7-9 with TRBJ2-7; 7 nucleotides align to TRBD1. V shed 5 bases, J shed 3 bases, and the junction held 13 bases outside the gene matches. The CDR3 contains 16 residues. Germline-derived CDR1 and CDR2 are SEHNR and FQNEAQ (reference sequence). This chain's CDR3 is CASSPPYRQGFYEQYF. The DNA for the CDR3 is TGTGCCAGCAGCCCTCCCTATAGACAGGGTTTCTACGAGCAGTACTTC.

This chain uses TRBV7-9 with TRBJ2-5, with TRBD1 matching over 7 bases. J was trimmed by 5 bases and V by 6 bases; bases with no gene match: 15. The CDR3 has 16 residues. Germline V gene data show CDR1 as SEHNR and CDR2 as FQNEAQ (reference sequence). The CDR3 DNA is TGTGCCAGCAGTCTGGGACAGCCCACCCCAAGGGAGACCCAGTACTTC. This translates into CASSLGQPTPRETQYF.

V and J are TRBV6-2 or TRBV6-3 and TRBJ2-2; D unclear. Deletions cut 7 bases from V and 5 bases from J, with 14 bases between. Per germline, CDR1 MNHEY and CDR2 SVGEGT. The CDR3 loop spans 14 amino acids. CDR3: CASTLSTVTGELFF. The CDR3 coding sequence is TGTGCCAGCACTTTATCTACGGTTACCGGGGAGCTGTTTTTT.

This chain connects TRBV7-9 to TRBJ2-3, with a weak D call TRBD1 (6 bases). Germline V gene lookup returns CDR1 SEHNR and CDR2 FQNEAQ (reference sequence). The ends were cut back, 6 bases at V and 2 bases at J, with 18 bases in the middle. The CDR3 loop spans 16 amino acids. The CDR3 here is CASSPTGISSTDTQYF. The DNA for the CDR3 is TGTGCCAGCAGTCCTACAGGGATAAGTTCCACAGATACGCAGTATTTT.

The V call is TRBV10-3, the J call TRBJ1-5; 9 bases match TRBD1. Trimming at V came to 3 bases and at J to 3 bases, leaving 6 bases not matched to a gene. CDR3 length: 16 residues. Germline lookup yields CDR1 ENHRY and CDR2 SYGVKD. The CDR3 DNA is TGTGCCATCAGTGATTCCGGGACAGGGAACAATCAGCCCCAGCATTTT. The encoded protein is CAISDSGTGNNQPQHF.

Only a few counts were recorded for this clonotype. The gene calls are TRBV14 and TRBJ2-1, with 7 nucleotides matching TRBD2. Trimming took 0 bases from V and 13 from J; bases not matched to a gene: 6. The V gene's germline CDR1 is SGHDN and CDR2 FVKESK. The CDR3 totals 13 residues. CDR3 sequence reads: CASSQDSGGTQFF. CDR3 DNA: TGTGCCAGCAGCCAAGATTCCGGGGGGACCCAGTTCTTC.